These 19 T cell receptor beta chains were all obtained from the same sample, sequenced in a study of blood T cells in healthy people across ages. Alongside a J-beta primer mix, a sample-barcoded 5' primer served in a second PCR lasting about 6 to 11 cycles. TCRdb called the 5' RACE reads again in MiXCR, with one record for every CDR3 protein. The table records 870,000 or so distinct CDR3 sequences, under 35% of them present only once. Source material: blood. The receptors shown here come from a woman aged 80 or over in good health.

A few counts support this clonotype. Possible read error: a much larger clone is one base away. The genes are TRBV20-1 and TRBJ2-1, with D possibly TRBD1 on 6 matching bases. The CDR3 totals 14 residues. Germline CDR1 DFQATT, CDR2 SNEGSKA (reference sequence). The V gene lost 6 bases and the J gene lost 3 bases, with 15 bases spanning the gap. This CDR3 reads CSATNRVLYNEQFF. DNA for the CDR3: TGCAGTGCGACCAACAGGGTGCTCTACAATGAGCAGTTCTTC.

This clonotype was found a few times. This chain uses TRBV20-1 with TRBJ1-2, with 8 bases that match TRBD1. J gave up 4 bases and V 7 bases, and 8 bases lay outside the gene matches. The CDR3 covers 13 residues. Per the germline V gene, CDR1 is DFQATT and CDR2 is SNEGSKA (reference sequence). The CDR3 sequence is CSDEQGEIYGYTF. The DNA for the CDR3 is TGCAGTGATGAACAGGGGGAAATCTATGGCTACACCTTC.

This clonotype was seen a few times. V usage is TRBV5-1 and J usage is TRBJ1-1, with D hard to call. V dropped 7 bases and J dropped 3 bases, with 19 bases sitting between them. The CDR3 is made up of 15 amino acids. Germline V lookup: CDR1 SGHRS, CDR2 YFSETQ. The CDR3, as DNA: TGCGCCAGCGCCCTTACCCAGGAATGGGACACTGAAGCTTTCTTT. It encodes CASALTQEWDTEAFF.

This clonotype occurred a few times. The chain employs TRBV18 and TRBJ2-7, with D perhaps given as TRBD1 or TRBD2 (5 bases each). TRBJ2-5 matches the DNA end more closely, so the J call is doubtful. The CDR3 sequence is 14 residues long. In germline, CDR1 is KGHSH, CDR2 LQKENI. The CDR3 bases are TGTGCCAGCTCACTTCCCGGGACGGCAGAGACCCAGTACTTC. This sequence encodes CASSLPGTAETQYF.

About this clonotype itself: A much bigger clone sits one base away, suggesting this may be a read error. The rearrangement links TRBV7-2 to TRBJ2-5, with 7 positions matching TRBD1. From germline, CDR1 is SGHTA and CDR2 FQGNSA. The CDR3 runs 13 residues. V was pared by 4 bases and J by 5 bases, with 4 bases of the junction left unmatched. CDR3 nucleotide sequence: TGTGCCAGCAGCTCCAGGGGGTTGGAGACCCAGTACTTC. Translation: CASSSRGLETQYF.

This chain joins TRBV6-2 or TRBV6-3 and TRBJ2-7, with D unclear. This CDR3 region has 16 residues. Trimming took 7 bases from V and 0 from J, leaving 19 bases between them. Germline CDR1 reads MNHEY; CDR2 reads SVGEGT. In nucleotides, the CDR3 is TGTGCCAGCACCGAGACGGTGGCTAAGAACTCCTACGAGCAGTACTTC. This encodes CASTETVAKNSYEQYF.

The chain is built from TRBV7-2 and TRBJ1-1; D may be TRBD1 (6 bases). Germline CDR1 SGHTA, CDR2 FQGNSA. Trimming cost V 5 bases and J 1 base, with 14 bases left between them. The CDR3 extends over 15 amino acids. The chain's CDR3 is CASSLGPDRNTEAFF. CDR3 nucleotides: TGTGCCAGCAGCCTAGGGCCGGACAGGAACACTGAAGCTTTCTTT. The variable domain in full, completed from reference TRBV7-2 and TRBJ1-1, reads GAGVSQSPSNKVTEKGKDVELRCDPISGHTALYWYRQSLGQGLEFLIYFQGNSAPDKSGLPSDRFSAERTGGSVSTLTIQRTQQEDSAVYLCASSLGPDRNTEAFFGQGTRLTVV.

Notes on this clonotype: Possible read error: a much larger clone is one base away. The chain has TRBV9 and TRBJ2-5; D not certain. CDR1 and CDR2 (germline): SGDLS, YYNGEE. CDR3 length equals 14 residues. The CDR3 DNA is TGTCCCAGCAGCGTAGGAGTCGACTGGGAGACCCAGTACTTC. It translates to CPSSVGVDWETQYF.

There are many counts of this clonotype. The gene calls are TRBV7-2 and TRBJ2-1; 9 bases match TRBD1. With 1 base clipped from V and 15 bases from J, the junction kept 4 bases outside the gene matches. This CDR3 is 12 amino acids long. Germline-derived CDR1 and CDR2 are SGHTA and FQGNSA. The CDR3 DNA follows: TGTGCCAGCAGCTTAGATATACAGGGGGCGTTCTTC. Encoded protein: CASSLDIQGAFF.

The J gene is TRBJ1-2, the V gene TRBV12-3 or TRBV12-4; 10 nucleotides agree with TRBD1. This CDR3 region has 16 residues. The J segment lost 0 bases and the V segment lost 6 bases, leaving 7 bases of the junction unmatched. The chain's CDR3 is CASRLGTGDSNYGYTF. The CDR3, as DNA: TGTGCCAGCAGGCTCGGGACAGGGGATTCTAACTATGGCTACACCTTC.

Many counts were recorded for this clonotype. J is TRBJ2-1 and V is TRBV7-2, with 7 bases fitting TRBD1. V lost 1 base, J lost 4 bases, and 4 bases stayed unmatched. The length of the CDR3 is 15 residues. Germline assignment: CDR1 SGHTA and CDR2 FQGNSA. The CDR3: CASSLDRGIYNEQFF. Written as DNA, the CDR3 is TGTGCCAGCAGCTTAGACAGGGGTATTTACAATGAGCAGTTCTTC.

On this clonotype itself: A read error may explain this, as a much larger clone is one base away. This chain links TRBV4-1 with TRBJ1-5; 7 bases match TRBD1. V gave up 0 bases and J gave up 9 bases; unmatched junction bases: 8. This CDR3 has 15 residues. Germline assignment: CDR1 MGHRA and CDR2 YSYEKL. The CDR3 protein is CASSQDQSGGRPQHF. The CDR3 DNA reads TGCGCCAGCAGCCAAGATCAATCAGGGGGAAGGCCCCAGCATTTT.

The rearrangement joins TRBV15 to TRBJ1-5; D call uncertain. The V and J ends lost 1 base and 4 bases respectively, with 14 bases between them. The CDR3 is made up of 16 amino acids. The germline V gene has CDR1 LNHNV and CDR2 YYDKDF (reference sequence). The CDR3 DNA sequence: TGTGCCACCAGCAGAGTAGGATCCGGGAAGAATCAGCCCCAGCATTTT. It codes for CATSRVGSGKNQPQHF.

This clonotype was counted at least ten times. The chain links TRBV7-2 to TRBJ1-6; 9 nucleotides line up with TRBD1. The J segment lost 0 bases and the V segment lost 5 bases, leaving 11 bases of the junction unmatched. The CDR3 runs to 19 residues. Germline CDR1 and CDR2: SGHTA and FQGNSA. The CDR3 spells CASSNRDRAFSSYNSPLHF. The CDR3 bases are TGTGCCAGCAGCAACCGGGACAGGGCCTTTAGCTCCTATAATTCACCCCTCCACTTT.

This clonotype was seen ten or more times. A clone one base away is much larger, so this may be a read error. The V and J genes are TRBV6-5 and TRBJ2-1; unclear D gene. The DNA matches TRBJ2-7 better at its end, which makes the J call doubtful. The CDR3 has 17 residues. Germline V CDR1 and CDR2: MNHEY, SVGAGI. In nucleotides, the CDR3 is TGTGCCAGCAGTTACTCGGGAACAACACTTTCCTACAATGAGCAGTACTTC. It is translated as CASSYSGTTLSYNEQYF.

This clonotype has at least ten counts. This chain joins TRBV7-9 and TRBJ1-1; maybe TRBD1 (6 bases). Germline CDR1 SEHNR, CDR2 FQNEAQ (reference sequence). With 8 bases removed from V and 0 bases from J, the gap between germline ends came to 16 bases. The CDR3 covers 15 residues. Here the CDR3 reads CASGETGGMNTEAFF. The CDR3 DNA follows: TGTGCCAGCGGCGAGACAGGAGGTATGAACACTGAAGCTTTCTTT.

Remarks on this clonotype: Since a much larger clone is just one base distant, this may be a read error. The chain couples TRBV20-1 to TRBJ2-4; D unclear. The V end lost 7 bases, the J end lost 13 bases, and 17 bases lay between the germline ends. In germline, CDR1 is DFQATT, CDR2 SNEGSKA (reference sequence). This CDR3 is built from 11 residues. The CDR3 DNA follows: TGCAGTGGTAGGCTATACAATGAGCAGTACTTC. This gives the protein CSGRLYNEQYF.

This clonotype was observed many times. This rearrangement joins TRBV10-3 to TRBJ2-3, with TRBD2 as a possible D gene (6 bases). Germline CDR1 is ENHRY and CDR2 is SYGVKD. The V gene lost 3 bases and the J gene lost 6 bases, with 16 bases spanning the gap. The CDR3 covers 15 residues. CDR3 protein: CAISDPRGAGDTQYF. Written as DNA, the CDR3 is TGTGCCATCAGTGATCCCCGCGGGGCGGGGGATACGCAGTATTTT.

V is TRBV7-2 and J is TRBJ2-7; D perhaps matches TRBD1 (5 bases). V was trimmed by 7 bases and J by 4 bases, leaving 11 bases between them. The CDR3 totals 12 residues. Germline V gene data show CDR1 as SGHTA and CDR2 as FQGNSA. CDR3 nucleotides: TGTGCCAGCAACCTGACAGCTTACGAGCAGTACTTC. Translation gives CASNLTAYEQYF.